This T cell receptor beta chain originates from a study of read filtering for tumor transcriptome and immune sequencing. From 400 to 450 ng of RNA, a library with molecular barcoded alpha/delta and beta/gamma adaptors was made. TCRdb ran MiXCR on the reads and lists one entry per CDR3 protein. The table has around 130,000 distinct CDR3 sequences, around 13% seen once. This clonotype was detected a few times. A much larger clone differs from this one at a single base, so this may be a read error. This CDR3 has 12 residues. Germline CDR1 reads SGHDT; CDR2 reads YYEEEE. The receptor's source is a donor at least 40 years old with multiple myeloma. This chain uses TRBV5-6 with TRBJ1-2, with D hard to call. Sequencing input: a population of CD138-negative cells sorted from bone marrow. CDR3 sequence (DNA): TGTGCCGGCAGCTTGTGGGAGGTCGGCTACACCTTC. This encodes CAGSLWEVGYTF.